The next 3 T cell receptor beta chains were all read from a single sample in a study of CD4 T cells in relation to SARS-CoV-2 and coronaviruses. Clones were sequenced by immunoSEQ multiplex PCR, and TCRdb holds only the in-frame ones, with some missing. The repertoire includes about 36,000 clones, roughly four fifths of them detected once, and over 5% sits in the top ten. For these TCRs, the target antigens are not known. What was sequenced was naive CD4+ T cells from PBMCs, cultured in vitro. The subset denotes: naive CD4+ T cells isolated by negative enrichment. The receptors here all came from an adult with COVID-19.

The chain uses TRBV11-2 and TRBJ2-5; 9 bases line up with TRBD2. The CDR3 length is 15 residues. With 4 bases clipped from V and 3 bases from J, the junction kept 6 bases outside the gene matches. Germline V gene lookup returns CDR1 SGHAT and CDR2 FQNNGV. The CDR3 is CASSYRLAEKETQYF. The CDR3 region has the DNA TGTGCCAGCAGCTACCGACTAGCGGAAAAAGAGACCCAGTACTTC. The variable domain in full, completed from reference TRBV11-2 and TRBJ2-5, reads EAGVAQSPRYKIIEKRQSVAFWCNPISGHATLYWYQQILGQGPKLLIQFQNNGVVDDSQLPKDRFSAERLKGVDSTLKIQPAKLEDSAVYLCASSYRLAEKETQYFGPGTRLLVL.

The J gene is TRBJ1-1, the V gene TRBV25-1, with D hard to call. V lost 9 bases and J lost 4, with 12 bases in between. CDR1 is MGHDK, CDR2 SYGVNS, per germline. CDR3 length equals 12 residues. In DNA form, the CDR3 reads TGTGCCAGTGCTTTGGGGAGCACTGAAGCTTTCTTT. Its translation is CASALGSTEAFF.

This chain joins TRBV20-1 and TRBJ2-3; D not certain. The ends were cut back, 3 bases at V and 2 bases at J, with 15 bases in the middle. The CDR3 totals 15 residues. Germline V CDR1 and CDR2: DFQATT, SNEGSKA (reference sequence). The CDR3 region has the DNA TGCAGTGCTAGTGAGAGACTGGGAAACACAGATACGCAGTATTTT. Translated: CSASERLGNTDTQYF.